This T cell receptor (beta chain) is from a study of T cell responses to AZD1222 COVID-19 vaccine. Looked up from germline, CDR1 is SEHNR and CDR2 is FQNEAQ (reference sequence). The V and J ends lost 1 base and 4 bases, in that order; junction bases with no gene match: 3. The CDR3 loop spans 14 amino acids. Repertoires were generated with immunoSEQ multiplex PCR, while TCRdb's copy carries only in-frame clones and drops some. The sample contains under 200,000 clones, about nine tenths of which appear only once. The source is an adult in good health. This sequence joins TRBV7-9 and TRBJ1-2, with 7 bases that match TRBD1. Sequenced here: peripheral blood, sampled on day 0 of AZD1222 vaccination. CDR3 sequence: CASSLGDSFYGYTF. The CDR3 DNA reads TGTGCCAGCAGCTTAGGGGACAGCTTCTATGGCTACACCTTC.